The present T cell receptor (beta chain) was sequenced within a study of CD8 T cells in ankylosing spondylitis. TCRdb reanalysed the 5' RACE reads using MiXCR and keeps one entry per CDR3 protein. Of fewer than 180,000 distinct CDR3 sequences in the sample, under 45% were seen once. This clonotype was picked up a small number of times. The source is a male donor with ankylosing spondylitis. The specimen was synovial fluid, either unsorted or a sorted T cell fraction (not recorded which).

CDR3 region: CASSFPGAEQYF. The CDR3 DNA sequence: TGTGCCAGCAGTTTCCCGGGGGCCGAGCAGTACTTC. This sequence joins TRBV28 and TRBJ2-7; D possibly uses TRBD1 or TRBD2 (6 bases each). Trimming removed 3 bases at V and 6 bases at J, with 9 bases between. The CDR3 consists of 12 residues. Germline values: CDR1 MDHEN, CDR2 SYDVKM.